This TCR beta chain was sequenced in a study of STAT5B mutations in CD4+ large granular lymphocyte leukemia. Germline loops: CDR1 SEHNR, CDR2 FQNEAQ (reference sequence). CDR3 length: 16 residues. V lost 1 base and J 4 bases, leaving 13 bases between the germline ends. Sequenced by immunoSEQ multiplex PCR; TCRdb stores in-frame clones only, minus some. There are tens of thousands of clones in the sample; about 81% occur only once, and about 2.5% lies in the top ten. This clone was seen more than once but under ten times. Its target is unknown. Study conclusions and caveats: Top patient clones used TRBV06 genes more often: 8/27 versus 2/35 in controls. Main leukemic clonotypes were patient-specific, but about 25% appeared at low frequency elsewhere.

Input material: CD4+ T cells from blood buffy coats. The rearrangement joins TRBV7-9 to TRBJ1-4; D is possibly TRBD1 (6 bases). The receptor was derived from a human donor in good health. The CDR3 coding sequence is TGTGCCAGCAGCTTAGAGAGGACAGCAATTAATGAAAAACTGTTTTTT. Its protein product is CASSLERTAINEKLFF.